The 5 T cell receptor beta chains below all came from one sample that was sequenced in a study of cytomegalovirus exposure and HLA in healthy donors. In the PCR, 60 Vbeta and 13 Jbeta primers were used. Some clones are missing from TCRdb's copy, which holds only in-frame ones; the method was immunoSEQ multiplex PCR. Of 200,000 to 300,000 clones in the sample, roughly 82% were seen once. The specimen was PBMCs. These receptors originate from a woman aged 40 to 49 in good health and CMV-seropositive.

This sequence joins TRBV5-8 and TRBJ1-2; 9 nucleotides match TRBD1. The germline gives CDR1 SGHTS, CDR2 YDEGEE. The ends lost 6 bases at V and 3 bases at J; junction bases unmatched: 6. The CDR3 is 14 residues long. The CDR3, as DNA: TGTGCCAGCAAACTAAGGGACAGGGACTATGGCTACACCTTC. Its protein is CASKLRDRDYGYTF.

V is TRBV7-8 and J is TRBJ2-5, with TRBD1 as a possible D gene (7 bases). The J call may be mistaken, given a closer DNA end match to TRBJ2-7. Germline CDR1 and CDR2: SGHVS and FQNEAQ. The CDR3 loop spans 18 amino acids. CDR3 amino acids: CASSSPRQGGEGRYEQYF. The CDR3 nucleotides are TGTGCCAGCAGCTCGCCCCGACAGGGAGGCGAGGGGCGCTACGAGCAGTACTTC.

The CDR3 region is CASGLVQYNEQFF. The CDR3 DNA reads TGTGCTAGTGGTTTGGTACAGTACAATGAGCAGTTCTTC. The chain is built from TRBV12-5 and TRBJ2-1; D is ambiguous. This CDR3 is 13 amino acids long. V was cut by 0 bases and J by 4 bases, with 4 bases left in between. Per germline, CDR1 LGHNT and CDR2 FRNRAP. Full variable domain (remainder filled in from reference TRBV12-5 and TRBJ2-1): DARVTQTPRHKVTEMGQEVTMRCQPILGHNTVFWYRQTMMQGLELLAYFRNRAPLDDSGMPKDRFSAEMPDATLATLKIQPSEPRDSAVYFCASGLVQYNEQFFGPGTRLTVL.

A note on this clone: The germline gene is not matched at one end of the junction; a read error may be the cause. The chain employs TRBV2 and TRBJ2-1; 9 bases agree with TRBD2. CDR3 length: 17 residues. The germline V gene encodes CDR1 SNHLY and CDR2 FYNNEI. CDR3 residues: CASSEEAQLAGFNEQFF. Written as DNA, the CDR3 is TGTGCCAGCAGCGAAGAAGCACAGCTAGCGGGATTCAATGAGCAGTTCTTC. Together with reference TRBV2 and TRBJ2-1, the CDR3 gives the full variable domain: EPEVTQTPSHQVTQMGQEVILRCVPISNHLYFYWYRQILGQKVEFLVSFYNNEISEKSEIFDDQFSVERPDGSNFTLKIRSTKLEDSAMYFCASSEEAQLAGFNEQFFGPGTRLTVL.

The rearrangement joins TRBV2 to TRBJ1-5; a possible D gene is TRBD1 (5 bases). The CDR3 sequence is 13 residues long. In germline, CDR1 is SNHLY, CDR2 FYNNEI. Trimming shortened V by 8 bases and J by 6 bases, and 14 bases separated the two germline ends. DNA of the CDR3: TGTGCCAGCGGGACTCACCTAGCTCAGCCCCAGCATTTT. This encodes CASGTHLAQPQHF.